This T cell receptor beta chain was obtained from a study of T cells in Graves' hyperthyroidism and ophthalmopathy (dated 2019 in TCRdb). Regarding the research as a whole: Peripheral blood samples were taken at the time of initial diagnosis, prior to any treatment. A discovery cohort of about 100 patients, fewer than 50 with Graves' ophthalmopathy and approximately 55 with stable Graves' hyperthyroidism, was used to find distinguishing TCR V-J signatures. Prospective prediction of ophthalmopathy was tested in an independent validation cohort consisting of roughly 19 hyperthyroidism patients and some 16 patients who later progressed to ophthalmopathy. For training and testing, the 100 or so patients in the discovery cohort were randomly divided in a 7:3 ratio. In addition, the study compared T-cell repertoires in thyroid tissue and in blood from over 5 Graves' hyperthyroidism patients. Once sampling was done, hyperthyroidism patients were given methimazole at a starting dose of 30 mg daily, whereas ophthalmopathy patients were given high-dose intravenous methylprednisolone. The paper reports TCR Vbeta CDR3 sequencing of 130 to 150 peripheral blood samples: 43 ophthalmopathy, 75 to 80 hyperthyroidism and around 17 progressor patients.

The TCR beta CDR3 regions were amplified from RNA transcripts. The first round of RT-PCR for the TCR CDR3 was performed with the HTBI primer set and the Qiagen OneStep RT-PCR kit. Libraries were constructed in a second round of multiplex PCR, after which size selection and purification were carried out. Paired-end sequencing of the libraries was performed with 100 bp reads on an Illumina HiSeq2000. The original pipeline was this. Raw data were processed with SOAPnuke, discarding reads with adapters, uncalled bases, mean Phred below 15, or no exact constant-primer or identifier match. High-quality paired reads were merged with COPE v1.2.5, and unique nucleotide sequences were defined as clonotypes. Clonotypes were aligned to IMGT TRBV, TRBD and TRBJ reference segments using MiTCR v1.1. Only V-J combinations with frequency above 0.0001, covering 99% to 99.2% of repertoires, were analysed. A TCS score was defined as the ratio of F50 (clonal expansion) to E x V (chaos), with BLOSUM62-based TCRdist applied between CDR3 peptides within each V-J. Welch's t-statistics and random forest reduced roughly 530 V-J features to around 14, which were used in a naive Bayes classifier (R e1071). TCRdb handled the public reads itself, with Q25 trimming in fastp and clone calling in MiXCR, and kept productive beta chains. Duplicate CDR3 protein sequences are folded into a single record with the most common DNA and genes. TCRdb's processing, not the study's, gives the V and J calls here. This sample comprises approximately 530,000 distinct CDR3 sequences, 16% of them detected only once. The ten largest account for around 19% of the sample.

A patient counted as having stable Graves' hyperthyroidism if no progression to ophthalmopathy occurred over 18 months of follow-up. Hyperthyroidism patients were aged 18 to 65 years and newly diagnosed, with disease duration of less than 2 months. Exclusion was applied to patients with uncontrolled infections, other autoimmune diseases, pregnancy or lactation. Diagnoses relied on clinical symptoms, serum thyroxine and TRAb, thyroid ultrasound and orbital computed tomography. PBMCs were separated from about 10 ml of fresh peripheral blood using Ficoll-Paque density gradient centrifugation. Total RNA was extracted with Trizol reagent, and quality was checked on an Agilent 2100 Bioanalyzer. The investigation overall reported the following: In validation, the model predicted progression to ophthalmopathy with 60% to 71% sensitivity and 72% to 85% specificity, a median of approximately 6.5 months before onset. No statistical method was used to fix the sample size in advance, and group allocation was not hidden from the investigators. Ophthalmopathy was separated from stable hyperthyroidism by a 13 V-J signature model, with 85% to 90% sensitivity and roughly 81% specificity obtained in cross-validation and 80%/75% obtained in testing. Most expanded thyroid clonotypes (frequency above 0.001) were also detected in blood, suggesting blood repertoires may reflect thyroid immune responses.

The sample holds many counts of this clonotype. The target of this receptor is not known. No much larger clone is present one base from it, and per-base qualities are unavailable. Trimming removed 3 bases from V and 2 bases from J; the gene matches leave 5 bases unexplained. The CDR3, from cysteine to phenylalanine, totals 17 residues. Only the CDR3 portion is preserved as DNA: 51 bases, with reading frame beginning at the first base. The germline V gene (reference sequence) yields GTSNPN for CDR1 and SVGIG for CDR2. The rearrangement combines TRBV30 with TRBJ2-1; the central 15 bases match TRBD2. The sample comprised blood. This clonotype was sampled from a woman aged 18 to 35 with Graves' hyperthyroidism. For the CDR3, the sequence is CAWSKGLAGGTYNEQFF. The DNA sequence follows: TGTGCCTGGAGCAAAGGACTAGCGGGAGGGACCTACAATGAGCAGTTCTTC.